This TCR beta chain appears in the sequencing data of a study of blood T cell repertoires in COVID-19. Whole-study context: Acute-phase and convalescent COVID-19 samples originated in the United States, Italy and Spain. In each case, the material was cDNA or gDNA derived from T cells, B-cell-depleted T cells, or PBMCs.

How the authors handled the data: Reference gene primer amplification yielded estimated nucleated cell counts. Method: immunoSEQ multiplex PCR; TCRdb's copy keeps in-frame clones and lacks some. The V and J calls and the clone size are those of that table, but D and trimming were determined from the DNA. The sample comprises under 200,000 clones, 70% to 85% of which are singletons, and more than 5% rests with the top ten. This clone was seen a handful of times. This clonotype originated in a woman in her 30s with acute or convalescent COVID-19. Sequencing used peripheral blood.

DNA for the CDR3: TGCGCCAGCAGCCAAGCCACAGGGGGCTGGGGCCCCTACAATGAGCAGTTCTTC. Protein: CASSQATGGWGPYNEQFF. The J gene is TRBJ2-1, the V gene TRBV4-1; 9 nucleotides agree with TRBD1. The CDR3 runs 18 residues. With 1 base clipped from V and 2 bases from J, the junction kept 9 bases outside the gene matches. Germline-derived CDR1 and CDR2 are MGHRA and YSYEKL.